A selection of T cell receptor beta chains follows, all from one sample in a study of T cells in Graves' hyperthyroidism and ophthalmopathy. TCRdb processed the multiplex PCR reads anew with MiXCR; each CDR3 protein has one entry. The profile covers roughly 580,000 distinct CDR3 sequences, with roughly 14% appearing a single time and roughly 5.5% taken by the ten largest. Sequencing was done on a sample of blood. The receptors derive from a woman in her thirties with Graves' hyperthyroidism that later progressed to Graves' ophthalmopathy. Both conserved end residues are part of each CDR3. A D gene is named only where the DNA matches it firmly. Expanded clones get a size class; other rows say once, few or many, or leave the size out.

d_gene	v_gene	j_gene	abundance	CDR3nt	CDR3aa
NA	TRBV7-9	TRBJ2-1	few	TGTGCCAGCAGCCTTCCAAAGGAGAACGGGGAGCAGTTCTTC	CASSLPKENGEQFF
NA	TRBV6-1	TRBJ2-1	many	TGTGCCAGCAGTACTGGACAGATTGGTTTAGATGAGCAGTTCTTC	CASSTGQIGLDEQFF
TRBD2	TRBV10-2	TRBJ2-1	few	TGCGCCAGCAGTGTTCTAGCGGGAGTCGAGGATGAGCAGTTCTTC	CASSVLAGVEDEQFF
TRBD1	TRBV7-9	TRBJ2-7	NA	TGTGCCAGCAGCCTGAAGACAGGGATCTACTCCTACGAGCAGTACTTC	CASSLKTGIYSYEQYF
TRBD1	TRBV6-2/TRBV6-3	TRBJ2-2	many	TGTGCCAGCAGCCACCGGGACAGGGATTACTTCGGGACCGGGGAGCTGTTTTTT	CASSHRDRDYFGTGELFF
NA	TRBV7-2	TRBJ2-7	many	TGTGCCAGCAGCTTAGAGATTCAGTGGAACGACGAGCAGTACTTC	CASSLEIQWNDEQYF
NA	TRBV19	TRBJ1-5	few	TGTGCCAGTAGTGCAGGGTCCGGGCAGCCCCAGCATTTT	CASSAGSGQPQHF
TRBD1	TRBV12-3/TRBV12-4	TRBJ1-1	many	TGTGCCAGCAGTTTCAGGGGGATGAACCCTGAAGCTTTCTTT	CASSFRGMNPEAFF
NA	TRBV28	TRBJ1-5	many	TGTGCCAGCAGTTCTCCTTCAGGAGTTAGCAATCAGCCCCAGCATTTT	CASSSPSGVSNQPQHF
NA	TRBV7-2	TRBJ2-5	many	TGTGCCAGCAGCACGGGAGAGAGGGAGACCCAGTACTTC	CASSTGERETQYF
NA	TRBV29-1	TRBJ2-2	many	TGCAGCGCTGAGAGGGGCCCCGGGGAGCTGTTTTTT	CSAERGPGELFF
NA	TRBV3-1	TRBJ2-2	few	TGTGCCAGCAGCCACACAGAGTCCCCCGGGGAGCTGTTTTTT	CASSHTESPGELFF
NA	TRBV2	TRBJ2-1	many	TGTGCCAGCAGTGGCCAATTGATCTCCTACAATGAGCAGTTCTTC	CASSGQLISYNEQFF
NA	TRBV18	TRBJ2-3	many	TGTGCCAGCTCACCTTTTGGGGGCAAGGACACAGATACGCAGTATTTT	CASSPFGGKDTDTQYF
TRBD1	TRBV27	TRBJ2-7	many	TGTGCCAGCAGTTTTATTGAGGGGGCCAAGAGAGAGCAGTACTTC	CASSFIEGAKREQYF
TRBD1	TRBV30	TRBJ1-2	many	TGTGCCTGTGACAGGGGAAGCGGCTACACCTTC	CACDRGSGYTF
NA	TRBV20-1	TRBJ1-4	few	TGCAGTGCTAACGGCCAGCCTAATGAAAAACTGTTTTTT	CSANGQPNEKLFF
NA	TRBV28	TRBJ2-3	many	TGTGCCAGCAGTCCCACGGGCCTCGACCCAGATACGCAGTATTTT	CASSPTGLDPDTQYF
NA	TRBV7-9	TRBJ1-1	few	TGTGCCAGCAGCTTAGATTTTGAAGCTTTCTTT	CASSLDFEAFF
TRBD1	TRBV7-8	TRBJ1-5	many	TGTGCCAGCAGCTCGGACAGGGTCGGCGGGGGCAATCAGCCCCAGCATTTT	CASSSDRVGGGNQPQHF
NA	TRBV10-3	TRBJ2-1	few	TGTGCCGTTGGGACCCAGTACAATGGGCAGTTCTTC	CAVGTQYNGQFF
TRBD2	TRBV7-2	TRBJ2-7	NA	TGTGCCAGCAGCCCGGGACTAGCGGGGCAGTACTTC	CASSPGLAGQYF
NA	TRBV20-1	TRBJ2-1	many	TGCAGTGCTGAACGATACAATGAGCAGTTCTTC	CSAERYNEQFF
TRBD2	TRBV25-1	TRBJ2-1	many	TGTGCCAGCAGTGAAGCGGGGGGGATCGGGGGTAATGAGCAGTTCTTC	CASSEAGGIGGNEQFF
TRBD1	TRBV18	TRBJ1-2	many	TGTGCCAGCTCACCAGGGACAGGGCCTCAACATGGCTACACCTTC	CASSPGTGPQHGYTF
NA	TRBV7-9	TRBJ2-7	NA	TGTGCCAGCAGCTTAGTTTACGGGAGCTCCTACGAGCAGTACTTC	CASSLVYGSSYEQYF
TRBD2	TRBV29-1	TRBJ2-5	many	TGCAGCGTTGAAGGGCTAGCGGGAGTCCCAGAGACCCAGTACTTC	CSVEGLAGVPETQYF
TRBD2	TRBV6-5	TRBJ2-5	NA	TGTGCCAGCAGTTACGCGGGACTAGGGGACTCCGAGACCCAGTACTTC	CASSYAGLGDSETQYF
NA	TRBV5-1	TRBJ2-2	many	TGCGCCAGCAGCTACGGGGGAGCGAACACCGGGGAGCTGTTTTTT	CASSYGGANTGELFF
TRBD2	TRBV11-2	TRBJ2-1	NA	TGTGCCAGCAGCTTAGGGTCTCTAGCGGGGATCAATGAGCAGTTCTTC	CASSLGSLAGINEQFF
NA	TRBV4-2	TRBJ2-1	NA	TGTGCCAGCAGCCAAGATTTCGGGGCCTCCTACAATGAGCAGTTCTTC	CASSQDFGASYNEQFF
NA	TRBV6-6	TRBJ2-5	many	TGTGCCAGCAGTTACGCGACCCTGATCCAAGAGACCCAGTACTTC	CASSYATLIQETQYF
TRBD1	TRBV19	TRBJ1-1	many	TGTGCCAGTAGTATTGGCAGGGGGAGCACTGAAGCTTTCTTT	CASSIGRGSTEAFF
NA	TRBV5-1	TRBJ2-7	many	TGCGCCAGCAGCTCGTTCGGGGTTGGGGAGCAGTACTTC	CASSSFGVGEQYF
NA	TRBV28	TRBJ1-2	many	TGTGCCAGCTCGATGACACGGGGGCAAGACTATGGCTACACCTTC	CASSMTRGQDYGYTF
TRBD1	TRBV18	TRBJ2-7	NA	TGTGCCAGCTCACCATCCGGACAGGGGGGTTTTAATGAGCAGTACTTC	CASSPSGQGGFNEQYF
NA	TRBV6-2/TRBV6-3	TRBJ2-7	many	TGTGCCAGCAGCCTAGACGGGCCCTCGAGGGAGCAGTACTTC	CASSLDGPSREQYF
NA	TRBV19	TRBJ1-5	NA	TGTGCCAGTCTCTGGACGGGGGCTTGGGGCAATCAGCCCCAGCATTTT	CASLWTGAWGNQPQHF
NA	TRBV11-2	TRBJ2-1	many	TGTGCCAGCAGCCCAGGGACGGAGTCCTACAATGAGCAGTTCTTC	CASSPGTESYNEQFF
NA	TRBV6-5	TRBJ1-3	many	TGTGCCAGCAGTTACTCGAGAACAGGGAGAGGAAACACCATATATTTT	CASSYSRTGRGNTIYF
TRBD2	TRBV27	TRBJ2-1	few	TGTGCCAGCAGTCTCCGTTCCGGGACTAGCGCCTACAATGAGCGGTTCTTC	CASSLRSGTSAYNERFF
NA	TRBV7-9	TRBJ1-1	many	TGTGCCAGCAGCTCCGGACAATACACTGAAGCTTTCTTT	CASSSGQYTEAFF
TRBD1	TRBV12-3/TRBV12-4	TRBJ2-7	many	TGTGCCAGCAGTTTTGAAAAACAGGGGGTAATCCCCTACGAGCAGTACTTC	CASSFEKQGVIPYEQYF
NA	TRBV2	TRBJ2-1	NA	TGTGCCAGCAGGGCCGACCGAACCTACAATGAGCAGTTCTTC	CASRADRTYNEQFF
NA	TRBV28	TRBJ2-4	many	TGTGCCAGCAGTTCCCGCCTACTAGCCAAAAACATTCAGTACTTC	CASSSRLLAKNIQYF
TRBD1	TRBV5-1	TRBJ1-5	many	TGCGCCAGCAGCTTGAATCCAGGGGGGGGAGAGCCCCAGCATTTT	CASSLNPGGGEPQHF
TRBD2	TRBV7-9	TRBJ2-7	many	TGTGCCAGCAGCCCCAATGGGGGACTACTCGACGAGCAGTACTTC	CASSPNGGLLDEQYF
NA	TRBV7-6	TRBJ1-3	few	TGTGCCAGCAGCTTAGGCTGGACAGCTGGAAACACCATATATTTT	CASSLGWTAGNTIYF
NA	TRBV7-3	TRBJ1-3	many	TGTGCCAGCAGCTTGACCGGGACAACTGGAAACACCATATATTTT	CASSLTGTTGNTIYF
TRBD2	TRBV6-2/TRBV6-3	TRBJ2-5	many	TGTGCCAGCAGTCGACTAGCGGGAGGAAAAGAGACCCAGTACTTC	CASSRLAGGKETQYF
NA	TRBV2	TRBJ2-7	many	TGTGCCAGCAGTGAAATCTCTGGATACGAGCAGTACTTC	CASSEISGYEQYF
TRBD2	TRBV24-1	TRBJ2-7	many	TGTGCCACCAGTGATTCCGGGACTAGCGGGAGAGTGGACTCCTACGAGCAGTACTTC	CATSDSGTSGRVDSYEQYF
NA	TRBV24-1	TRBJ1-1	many	TGTGCCACCAGTGATTTTAGGGACAAGGGAATGAACACTGAAGCTTTCTTT	CATSDFRDKGMNTEAFF
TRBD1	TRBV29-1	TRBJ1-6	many	TGCAGCGTAGCTAGACAGGGGGCGACGGATAATTCACCCCTCCACTTT	CSVARQGATDNSPLHF
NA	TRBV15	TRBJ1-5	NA	TGTGCCACCAGCAGAGACATACGTTCCCGGGGGGGTAGCTATCAGCCCCAACATTTT	CATSRDIRSRGGSYQPQHF
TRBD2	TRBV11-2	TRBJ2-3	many	TGTGCCAGCAGCCCTGGGGCGCAGCGGGGCGTAGATACGCAGTATTTT	CASSPGAQRGVDTQYF
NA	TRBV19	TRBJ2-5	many	TGTGCCAGTAGTATGTCCTCGCGGGTGTGGGAGACCCAGTACTTC	CASSMSSRVWETQYF
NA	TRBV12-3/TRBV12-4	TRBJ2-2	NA	TGTGCCAGCAGTACCTTGGGGGGCTCCCCGGGGGCCGGGGAGCTGTTTTTT	CASSTLGGSPGAGELFF
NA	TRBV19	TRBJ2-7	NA	TGTGCCAGTGGGGACCGGCGAGGGGAGCAGTACTTC	CASGDRRGEQYF